This entry lists 14 T cell receptor beta chains sequenced from one sample in a study of PD-L1 blockade in urothelial cancer (dated by TCRdb to the late 2010s). This sample's time point label indicates: pretreatment peripheral blood. Preparation of the library involved the immunoSEQ multiplex PCR assay. TCRdb holds this immuneACCESS table with in-frame rearrangements only. Some clones are missing; in checked studies, unresolved V genes explain under half, and the rest has no known cause. The sample table lists 45,000 to 65,000 clones, over 75% of them with a count of one. Of the sample, 15% to 19% falls within the top ten clones. The specimen was PBMCs, collected around atezolizumab (anti-PD-L1) treatment. Source of these receptors: a man aged 65-85 years with urothelial cancer.

The rearrangement uses TRBV11-3 and TRBJ2-1, with D possibly TRBD2 on 7 matching bases. The CDR3 covers 14 residues. V lost 8 bases and J 8 bases, leaving 19 bases between the germline ends. The V gene's germline CDR1 is SGHNT and CDR2 YENEEA. CDR3: CASQKGGASDEQFF. The CDR3 DNA reads TGTGCCAGCCAAAAGGGGGGGGCGAGTGATGAGCAGTTCTTC.

V gene TRBV7-9 combines with J gene TRBJ1-2, with 10 bases that match TRBD1. Germline CDR1 is SEHNR and CDR2 is FQNEAQ (reference sequence). V dropped 3 bases and J dropped 2; count of bases not matched to a gene: 3. This CDR3 is built from 15 residues. The CDR3, as DNA: TGTGCCAGCAGCTTCGGACAGGGGGGAAACTATGGCTACACCTTC. Residues: CASSFGQGGNYGYTF.

The chain carries TRBV7-9 and TRBJ1-2; D uncertain. This CDR3 spans 11 amino acids. V lost 5 bases and J 8 bases, leaving 9 bases between the germline ends. CDR1 and CDR2 (germline): SEHNR, FQNEAQ (reference sequence). As DNA, the CDR3 is TGTGCCAGCAGCCCTAGCGAAGGCTACACCTTC. This gives the protein CASSPSEGYTF.

The chain is built from TRBV21-1 and TRBJ1-5; the table's D call TRBD1 went unverified against the DNA. TRBV21-1 is classified as a pseudogene. The CDR3 spans 18 residues. The DNA of the CDR3 is TGTGCCAGCAGCAAAGTTGGGACTGCGCAGGGGGTGTATCAGCCCCAGCATTTT. Protein product: CASSKVGTAQGVYQPQHF.

This sequence joins TRBV28 and TRBJ1-4, with D possibly matching TRBD1 (5 bases). The CDR3 spans 16 residues. CDR1 and CDR2 from the germline V gene are MDHEN and SYDVKM. V gave up 3 bases and J gave up 8 bases, with 19 bases separating them. The CDR3 loop reads CASSLAGRELGEKLFF. For the CDR3, the DNA is TGTGCCAGCAGTTTGGCGGGGCGGGAGTTAGGAGAAAAACTGTTTTTT.

The chain employs TRBV5-1 and TRBJ2-7; TRBD1 agrees at 8 bases. The CDR3 covers 14 residues. Germline V lookup: CDR1 SGHRS, CDR2 YFSETQ. V lost 0 bases and J lost 5; bases outside the gene matches: 4. CDR3 sequence: CASSLVAGGHEQYF. CDR3 sequence (DNA): TGCGCCAGCAGCTTGGTGGCAGGGGGCCACGAGCAGTACTTC.

The chain joins TRBV2 to TRBJ1-5, with TRBD1 matching over 8 bases. CDR1 SNHLY and CDR2 FYNNEI come from the germline V gene. The V segment lost 6 bases and the J segment 6 bases; nucleotides outside the gene matches: 10. This CDR3 has 15 amino acids. In nucleotides, the CDR3 is TGTGCCAGCAGGCCAGACAGGGGCCCGAGTCAGCCCCAGCATTTT. This codes for CASRPDRGPSQPQHF.

This chain uses TRBV5-4 with TRBJ2-7; D may be TRBD1 (6 bases). The germline gives CDR1 SGHNT, CDR2 YYREEE (reference sequence). V was clipped by 4 bases and J by 2 bases, with 16 bases between them. The CDR3 runs to 15 residues. The DNA for the CDR3 is TGTGCCAGCAGCCCTGGGCCGACAGGAACCTACGAGCAGTACTTC. Its protein is CASSPGPTGTYEQYF.

CDR3 amino acids: CASSPTMTSGRVYEQYF. CDR3 sequence (DNA): TGTGCCAGCTCACCGACGATGACTAGCGGGAGGGTCTACGAGCAGTACTTC. This sequence joins TRBV18 and TRBJ2-7; the match to TRBD2 covers 14 bases. J gave up 3 bases and V 3 bases, and 7 bases lay outside the gene matches. The CDR3 runs to 17 residues. The germline gives CDR1 KGHSH, CDR2 LQKENI.

In this sample, this clone turned up a few times. This chain connects TRBV5-6 to TRBJ2-7, with 9 positions matching TRBD2. The V and J ends lost 3 bases and 5 bases, in that order; junction bases with no gene match: 3. The CDR3 runs to 13 residues. CDR1 SGHDT and CDR2 YYEEEE come from the germline V gene. The chain's CDR3 is CASSWRGGHEQYF. In nucleotides, the CDR3 is TGTGCCAGCAGCTGGCGGGGGGGTCACGAGCAGTACTTC.

The J gene is TRBJ1-3, the V gene TRBV19; D is unclear. CDR1 is LNHDA, CDR2 SQIVND, per germline (reference sequence). This CDR3 spans 17 amino acids. Between the trimmed V and J ends, which lost 0 bases and 0 bases, there was a span of 12 bases. The DNA for the CDR3 is TGTGCCAGTAGTATAGAAGCCAGGAGGAGCTCTGGAAACACCATATATTTT. It is translated as CASSIEARRSSGNTIYF. Full variable domain (outside the CDR3, taken from reference TRBV19 and TRBJ1-3): DGGITQSPKYLFRKEGQNVTLSCEQNLNHDAMYWYRQDPGQGLRLIYYSQIVNDFQKGDIAEGYSVSREKKESFPLTVTSAQKNPTAFYLCASSIEARRSSGNTIYFGEGSWLTVV.

The CDR3 is CASSPGTGEDEQYF. CDR3 coding DNA: TGTGCCAGCTCACCGGGGACAGGCGAGGACGAGCAGTACTTC. The chain has TRBV18 and TRBJ2-7; 8 bases are shared with TRBD1. CDR1 KGHSH and CDR2 LQKENI come from the germline V gene. V trimming: 3 bases; J trimming: 5 bases; junction bases outside the gene matches: 6. This CDR3 comprises 14 residues.

The CDR3 DNA sequence: TGTGCCAGCAGCAAAGCTGAAGGGGGCCTGAGCAATCAGCCCCAGCATTTT. Translating it yields CASSKAEGGLSNQPQHF. The chain uses TRBV21-1 and TRBJ1-5; the table's TRBD1 call for D was not verified on the DNA. TRBV21-1 is flagged as a pseudogene. The CDR3 has 17 amino acids.

The chain couples TRBV29-1 to TRBJ2-1; 12 nucleotides agree with TRBD2. Germline CDR1 SQVTM, CDR2 ANQGSEA. The CDR3 length is 19 residues. V was pared by 3 bases and J by 7 bases, with 19 bases of the junction left unmatched. CDR3 region: CSVDLPTTSGSWRGNEQFF. CDR3 DNA sequence: TGCAGCGTTGATTTGCCCACGACTAGCGGGAGTTGGAGGGGGAATGAGCAGTTCTTC.